A single sample is the source of the 31 T cell receptor beta chains below, sequenced in a study of cytomegalovirus exposure and HLA in healthy donors. The assay was immunoSEQ multiplex PCR, and TCRdb's table has in-frame clones only and misses some. The sample shows approximately 98,000 clones, nearly 97% of them seen only once. The specimen sequenced was PBMCs. These receptor sequences come from a woman younger than 35 in good health and CMV-seronegative.

V gene TRBV15 combines with J gene TRBJ1-1; tentatively, D is TRBD1 (5 bases). The CDR3 is 15 amino acids. V lost 3 bases and J 3 bases, leaving 14 bases between the germline ends. Germline V gene data show CDR1 as LNHNV and CDR2 as YYDKDF (reference sequence). In DNA form, the CDR3 reads TGTGCCACCAGCAGGGGGGGGAATTTGGACACTGAAGCTTTCTTT. Protein product: CATSRGGNLDTEAFF.

As regards this clone: The junction differs from germline at one of its ends, possibly a read error. V gene TRBV7-7 combines with J gene TRBJ1-5; 12 nucleotides match TRBD1. CDR1 SSHAT and CDR2 FNYEAQ come from the germline V gene (reference sequence). The length of the CDR3 is 18 residues. CDR3 DNA: TGTGCTAGCAGCTCCTGCCGGGACAGGGGGCTTAGCAATCAGCCCCAGCATTTT. This codes for CASSSCRDRGLSNQPQHF.

This clone was seen only a few times. The chain recombines TRBV9 with TRBJ1-2; tentatively, D is TRBD1 (5 bases). The CDR3 is 15 residues long. V was cut by 3 bases and J by 7 bases, with 19 bases left in between. Germline-derived CDR1 and CDR2 are SGDLS and YYNGEE. This CDR3 is CASSEEDGGIGGYTF. As DNA, the CDR3 is TGTGCCAGCAGCGAGGAAGACGGGGGGATCGGTGGCTACACCTTC.

The V gene is TRBV7-2, the J gene TRBJ2-5, with TRBD1 identical over 12 bases. CDR3 size: 15 residues. After removal of 3 bases from V and 4 bases from J, the junction contained 3 bases not matched to a gene. Germline values: CDR1 SGHTA, CDR2 FQGNSA. Here the CDR3 reads CASSFGDRGPETQYF. In DNA form, the CDR3 reads TGTGCCAGCAGCTTTGGGGACAGGGGGCCAGAGACCCAGTACTTC.

The chain is built from TRBV14 and TRBJ2-1; D is perhaps TRBD1 (5 bases). V dropped 2 bases and J dropped 6 bases, with 11 bases sitting between them. CDR3 size: 14 residues. Germline CDR1 SGHDN, CDR2 FVKESK. The CDR3 protein is CASSQQGLTNEQFF. The CDR3 nucleotides read TGTGCCAGCAGCCAACAGGGTTTAACCAATGAGCAGTTCTTC.

The rearrangement joins TRBV7-6 to TRBJ2-3; possible D gene TRBD2, 6 bases. Germline-derived CDR1 and CDR2 are SGHVS and FNYEAQ. Deletions cut 1 base from V and 4 bases from J, with 9 bases between. This CDR3 spans 14 amino acids. The CDR3 bases are TGTGCCAGCAGCTTAGAGTTAGCGGCAGATACGCAGTATTTT. Its translation: CASSLELAADTQYF.

This clone was observed a single time. The gene calls are TRBV7-8 and TRBJ1-1; D call uncertain. This CDR3 is 10 amino acids long. The V and J ends lost 5 bases and 9 bases respectively, with 7 bases between them. The germline V gene has CDR1 SGHVS and CDR2 FQNEAQ. The CDR3 region is CASSRVQAFF. The CDR3 bases are TGTGCCAGCAGCCGAGTCCAAGCTTTCTTT.

This clone was found once. The V and J genes are TRBV6-5 and TRBJ1-1; 9 bases fit TRBD1. This CDR3 region has 13 residues. The germline V gene has CDR1 MNHEY and CDR2 SVGAGI. Trimming at V came to 6 bases and at J to 6 bases, leaving 5 bases not matched to a gene. CDR3 DNA sequence: TGTGCCAGCAGGGGACAGGGCGGGGCTGAAGCTTTCTTT. It specifies CASRGQGGAEAFF.

A single count supports this clone. The V gene is TRBV10-3, the J gene TRBJ2-5, with TRBD2 matching 13 bases. V lost 0 bases and J lost 0; bases outside the gene matches: 1. The CDR3 is made up of 17 amino acids. CDR1 is ENHRY, CDR2 SYGVKD, per germline. The CDR3 coding sequence is TGTGCCATCAGTGAGTCAACTAGCGGGGGGGACCAAGAGACCCAGTACTTC. As protein: CAISESTSGGDQETQYF.

In its sample, this clone was seen once. In DNA form, the CDR3 reads TGTGCCAGCAAGGCAGGGTTCGTCTACGAGCAGTACTTC. Amino acid sequence: CASKAGFVYEQYF. This chain uses TRBV2 with TRBJ2-7; TRBD1 is a possible D gene (5 bases). CDR1 is SNHLY, CDR2 FYNNEI, per germline. The CDR3 length is 13 residues. With 7 bases removed from V and 3 bases from J, the gap between germline ends came to 13 bases.

The chain recombines TRBV6-7 with TRBJ1-1, with D unresolved. TRBV6-7 is sorted into the ORF group, with uncertain function. The V gene lost 2 bases and the J gene lost 2 bases, with 3 bases spanning the gap. The CDR3 extends over 12 amino acids. The CDR3 bases are TGTGCCAGCAGTTACCTAAACACTGAAGCTTTCTTT. It encodes CASSYLNTEAFF.

This sequence joins TRBV4-1 and TRBJ1-6; D gene unclear. The CDR3 runs 14 residues. Germline CDR1 reads MGHRA; CDR2 reads YSYEKL. Trimming cost V 1 base and J 10 bases, with 11 bases left between them. CDR3 nucleotides: TGCGCCAGCAGCCAAGTTTCCTCTGGCTCACCCCTCCACTTT. Translated: CASSQVSSGSPLHF.

This sequence joins TRBV6-6 and TRBJ1-1; D is possibly TRBD1 (6 bases). The CDR3 spans 15 residues. V dropped 2 bases and J dropped 3 bases, with 13 bases sitting between them. Germline V CDR1 and CDR2: MNHNY, SVGAGI (reference sequence). The CDR3: CASSYRVGGDTEAFF. The CDR3 DNA follows: TGTGCCAGCAGTTACAGGGTAGGGGGTGACACTGAAGCTTTCTTT.

The chain recombines TRBV7-9 with TRBJ2-3, with D possibly TRBD1 on 6 matching bases. This CDR3 contains 16 residues. Trimming shortened V by 2 bases and J by 0 bases, and 12 bases separated the two germline ends. The germline V gene encodes CDR1 SEHNR and CDR2 FQNEAQ (reference sequence). As DNA, the CDR3 is TGTGCCAGCAGCTTAACAGTAGGACAGAGCACAGATACGCAGTATTTT. It translates to CASSLTVGQSTDTQYF. Variable domain in full (rest from reference TRBV7-9 and TRBJ2-3): DTGVSQNPRHKITKRGQNVTFRCDPISEHNRLYWYRQTLGQGPEFLTYFQNEAQLEKSRLLSDRFSAERPKGSFSTLEIQRTEQGDSAMYLCASSLTVGQSTDTQYFGPGTRLTVL.

The genes are TRBV28 and TRBJ2-7; 7 nucleotides match TRBD1. The trim removed 8 bases at V and 4 bases at J, leaving 2 bases unmatched. This CDR3 region has 11 residues. CDR1 is MDHEN, CDR2 SYDVKM, per germline. CDR3 sequence reads: CASQGVYEQYF. The CDR3 nucleotides are TGTGCCAGCCAGGGGGTTTACGAGCAGTACTTC.

The chain employs TRBV6-6 and TRBJ2-2, with D perhaps matching TRBD2 (7 bases). Per germline, CDR1 MNHNY and CDR2 SVGAGI (reference sequence). The CDR3 loop spans 15 amino acids. Deletions cut 10 bases from V and 2 bases from J, with 17 bases between. The CDR3 is CATNHRGANTGELFF. CDR3 coding DNA: TGTGCCACCAACCATCGGGGGGCTAACACCGGGGAGCTGTTTTTT.

The rearrangement uses TRBV9 and TRBJ2-7; 7 positions match TRBD2. The ends lost 0 bases at V and 5 bases at J; junction bases unmatched: 5. Germline loops: CDR1 SGDLS, CDR2 YYNGEE. The CDR3 is made up of 14 amino acids. The CDR3 spells CASSVAGGGNEQYF. The CDR3 DNA is TGTGCCAGCAGCGTAGCTGGGGGGGGGAACGAGCAGTACTTC.

This rearrangement joins TRBV27 to TRBJ1-2, with 8 bases aligning to TRBD1. The germline gives CDR1 MNHEY, CDR2 SMNVEV (reference sequence). This CDR3 spans 16 amino acids. V was pared by 6 bases and J by 5 bases, with 14 bases of the junction left unmatched. Here the CDR3 DNA reads TGTGCCAGCAGGGGAAGAGGACAGGGCAGGAGGTATGGCTACACCTTC. It yields the protein CASRGRGQGRRYGYTF.

The chain employs TRBV21-1 and TRBJ1-1; the tabulated D call, TRBD1, remains unverified against the DNA. TRBV21-1 has pseudogene status. The CDR3 contains 18 residues. The CDR3, as DNA: TGTGCCAGCAGCAATGGTACAGGATCCCTGGGCTCGAACACTGAAGCTTTCTTT. Translating gives CASSNGTGSLGSNTEAFF.

The rearrangement joins TRBV4-1 to TRBJ2-7, with D possibly TRBD2 on 5 matching bases. V was cut by 10 bases and J by 4 bases, with 11 bases left in between. CDR1 and CDR2 (germline): MGHRA, YSYEKL. The CDR3 sequence is 11 residues long. The CDR3, as DNA: TGCGCCACCCATTCGGGATACGAGCAGTACTTC. This codes for CATHSGYEQYF.

V and J are TRBV7-3 and TRBJ2-5, with 9 bases identical to TRBD2. The CDR3 consists of 15 residues. The germline V gene has CDR1 SGHTA and CDR2 FQGTGA. V shed 3 bases and J 5 bases; nucleotides not matched to a gene: 7. The CDR3, as DNA: TGTGCCAGCAGCTTCAGAGCGGGGGGTCTGGAGACCCAGTACTTC. Translation: CASSFRAGGLETQYF.

The CDR3 bases are TGTGCCAGCAGCTTACTACAGGGTGCCGGGGAGCTGTTTTTT. This gives the protein CASSLLQGAGELFF. The V and J genes are TRBV7-3 and TRBJ2-2, with D possibly TRBD1 on 6 matching bases. The CDR3 is 14 amino acids. Germline V gives CDR1 SGHTA, CDR2 FQGTGA. V lost 2 bases and J 6 bases, leaving 10 bases between the germline ends.

The chain couples TRBV5-1 to TRBJ1-4; TRBD1 agrees at 7 bases. CDR3 length: 14 residues. Germline V CDR1 and CDR2: SGHRS, YFSETQ. V shed 0 bases, J shed 7 bases, and the junction held 3 bases outside the gene matches. CDR3 residues: CASSLGQGGEKLFF. CDR3 bases: TGCGCCAGCAGCTTGGGGCAGGGGGGTGAAAAACTGTTTTTT.

This sequence joins TRBV5-6 and TRBJ1-5; D gene ambiguous. The CDR3 has 14 residues. Germline V gene data show CDR1 as SGHDT and CDR2 as YYEEEE. V lost 4 bases to trimming and J lost 0 bases, with 8 bases between them. For the CDR3, the DNA is TGTGCCAGCAGCGGACTTAGTAGCAATCAGCCCCAGCATTTT. Residues: CASSGLSSNQPQHF.

Details on this clone: Germline and junction disagree at one end, which may indicate a read error. The chain couples TRBV29-1 to TRBJ1-2; maybe TRBD1 (6 bases). Germline V gene data show CDR1 as SQVTM and CDR2 as ANQGSEA. CDR3 size: 12 residues. CDR3 amino acids: CSVEGGVYGYTF. For the CDR3, the DNA is TGCAGCGTCGAAGGGGGAGTCTATGGCTACACCTTC.

The chain has TRBV6-1 and TRBJ2-7; 10 nucleotides agree with TRBD1. The CDR3 is made up of 13 amino acids. The V and J ends lost 5 bases and 4 bases, in that order; junction bases with no gene match: 2. Germline CDR1 reads MNHNS; CDR2 reads SASEGT. DNA of the CDR3: TGTGCCAGCAGTACGGACAGGGGGTACGAGCAGTACTTC. Amino acid sequence: CASSTDRGYEQYF.

The chain has TRBV6-6 and TRBJ2-3; no firm D call. The CDR3 contains 14 residues. Germline V gives CDR1 MNHNY, CDR2 SVGAGI (reference sequence). The V end was cut by 0 bases, the J end by 2 bases, with 6 bases between. The CDR3: CASSYSRHTDTQYF. CDR3 coding DNA: TGTGCCAGCAGTTACTCGCGCCACACAGATACGCAGTATTTT.

Only one count was recorded for this clone. This rearrangement joins TRBV6-5 to TRBJ1-3; D is uncertain. The CDR3 has 14 residues. V lost 5 bases to trimming and J lost 3 bases, with 11 bases between them. The germline V gene encodes CDR1 MNHEY and CDR2 SVGAGI. The CDR3 protein is CASSLFGFGNTIYF. The CDR3, as DNA: TGTGCCAGCAGTCTGTTCGGGTTTGGAAACACCATATATTTT.

This chain links TRBV19 with TRBJ1-6, with TRBD1 matching over 9 bases. V lost 1 base, J lost 6 bases, and 4 bases stayed unmatched. CDR3 length equals 16 residues. CDR1 and CDR2 from the germline V gene are LNHDA and SQIVND (reference sequence). CDR3 sequence (DNA): TGTGCCAGTAGTATAGGACGGGACAGGGTTAATTCACCCCTCCACTTT. This encodes CASSIGRDRVNSPLHF.

The gene calls are TRBV2 and TRBJ1-1, with 10 positions matching TRBD1. Germline CDR1 SNHLY, CDR2 FYNNEI. V lost 7 bases to trimming and J lost 5 bases; unmatched junction nucleotides: 7. The CDR3 sequence is 14 residues long. CDR3 sequence reads: CASNRQGAMTEAFF. CDR3 DNA: TGTGCCAGCAACCGACAGGGGGCTATGACTGAAGCTTTCTTT.

The chain combines TRBV7-8 with TRBJ1-3; D unresolved. Trimming left V 2 bases short and J 0 bases short, with 14 bases between. In germline, CDR1 is SGHVS, CDR2 FQNEAQ. This CDR3 has 17 amino acids. CDR3 protein: CASSLPGLDFSGNTIYF. The CDR3 nucleotides read TGTGCCAGCAGCTTACCAGGATTGGACTTCTCTGGAAACACCATATATTTT.